This paragraph covers one T cell receptor beta chain sequence. TCRdb's copy holds only in-frame clones and misses some; the assay was immunoSEQ multiplex PCR. The table shows tens of thousands of clones, with around 80% occurring only once. V dropped 0 bases and J dropped 8; count of bases not matched to a gene: 6. The germline V gene has CDR1 LGHDT and CDR2 YNNKEL (reference sequence). CDR3 length: 16 residues. The sample originates from a study of blood T cell repertoires in COVID-19. In the study overall: Whether acute or convalescent, the COVID-19 samples came from the United States, Italy and Spain.

The sequenced material came from peripheral blood. The sequence was obtained from a man aged 45-65 years with active COVID-19. V gene TRBV3-1 (or the pseudogene TRBV3-2) combines with J gene TRBJ1-6, with 8 bases fitting TRBD1. CDR3 in amino acids: CASSQDDRGWDSPLHF. The CDR3 nucleotides read TGTGCCAGCAGCCAAGACGACAGGGGCTGGGATTCACCCCTCCACTTT.